This entry lists 5 T cell receptor beta chains sequenced from one sample in a study of blood T cell repertoires in COVID-19. The assay was immunoSEQ multiplex PCR, and TCRdb's table has in-frame clones only and misses some. This sample has roughly 86,000 clones, with roughly 80% found just once. Sequencing was carried out using peripheral blood. These receptors all stem from a man in his sixties with acute or convalescent COVID-19.

The chain combines TRBV6-5 with TRBJ2-7; tentative D call: TRBD1 (6 bases). This CDR3 is 14 amino acids long. Trimming took off 6 bases at V and 6 bases at J, with 18 bases between the two ends. Germline CDR1 MNHEY, CDR2 SVGAGI. CDR3 residues: CASSPGWGTSEQYF. As DNA, the CDR3 is TGTGCCAGCAGCCCCGGGTGGGGGACATCCGAGCAGTACTTC.

The CDR3 nucleotides read TGTGCCAGCAGCCCCCCGGGACAGGGGACCTACGAGCAGTACTTC. Amino acids: CASSPPGQGTYEQYF. The chain combines TRBV7-9 with TRBJ2-7; the match to TRBD1 covers 10 bases. This CDR3 has 15 residues. Per the germline V gene, CDR1 is SEHNR and CDR2 is FQNEAQ (reference sequence). After removal of 5 bases from V and 2 bases from J, the junction contained 6 bases not matched to a gene. Supplemented by reference TRBV7-9 and TRBJ2-7, the full variable domain reads DTGVSQNPRHKITKRGQNVTFRCDPISEHNRLYWYRQTLGQGPEFLTYFQNEAQLEKSRLLSDRFSAERPKGSFSTLEIQRTEQGDSAMYLCASSPPGQGTYEQYFGPGTRLTVT.

Worth noting for this clone: An end of the junction does not agree with germline; a read error may underlie this. The chain has TRBV5-1 and TRBJ2-1; 11 bases align to TRBD1. The CDR3 sequence is 17 residues long. Germline V gene lookup returns CDR1 SGHRS and CDR2 YFSETQ. CDR3 bases: TGCGCCAGCACCTTGGGAGGGACAGGGGGTTCCTACAATGAGCAGTTCTTC. This gives the protein CASTLGGTGGSYNEQFF.

The genes are TRBV6-1 and TRBJ1-1; D unclear. Germline CDR1 and CDR2: MNHNS and SASEGT. The CDR3 loop spans 15 amino acids. Between the trimmed V and J ends, which lost 1 base and 1 base, there was a span of 10 bases. The CDR3, as DNA: TGTGCCAGCAGTGAAGTTCGACTTTCGAACACTGAAGCTTTCTTT. It translates to CASSEVRLSNTEAFF.

The rearrangement joins TRBV6-6 to TRBJ2-7; 9 bases fit TRBD1. Germline V CDR1 and CDR2: MNHNY, SVGAGI (reference sequence). The CDR3 runs to 18 residues. With 5 bases clipped from V and 0 bases from J, the junction kept 14 bases outside the gene matches. The CDR3 is CASSRRNRGPTSSYEQYF. The CDR3 DNA follows: TGTGCCAGCAGTCGCCGGAACAGGGGGCCCACGAGCTCCTACGAGCAGTACTTC.